This TCR beta chain was captured by sequencing in a study of T cells in tuberculosis. Across the study: T cells were selected with CD1B tetramers loaded with glucose monomycolate. Study results and caveats: Selection depended on which cryopreserved specimens were available.

Assay: immunoSEQ multiplex PCR; the TCRdb copy retains only in-frame clones and omits some. The repertoire includes about 33,000 clones, 92% of them detected once, and 6.5% to 9% sits in the top ten. About this clone: Its cognate antigen is unknown.

Time point denoted: new active TB diagnosis, blood taken before or within 7 days of starting treatment. Patients were newly diagnosed, HIV-seronegative, and aged 18 or older. Sequenced here: PBMCs, sampled at tuberculosis diagnosis. This TCR came from an adult with tuberculosis. Some clones in this sample may be carry-over from other donors' samples.

CDR3: CASSYATGPNQPQHF. The CDR3 DNA reads TGTGCCAGCAGTTACGCGACAGGGCCCAATCAGCCCCAGCATTTT. This sequence joins TRBV6-5 and TRBJ1-5; 7 bases agree with TRBD1. The CDR3 spans 15 residues. Germline trimming cut 2 bases from V and 3 bases from J; bases unmatched to any gene: 4. Germline CDR1 and CDR2: MNHEY and SVGAGI.